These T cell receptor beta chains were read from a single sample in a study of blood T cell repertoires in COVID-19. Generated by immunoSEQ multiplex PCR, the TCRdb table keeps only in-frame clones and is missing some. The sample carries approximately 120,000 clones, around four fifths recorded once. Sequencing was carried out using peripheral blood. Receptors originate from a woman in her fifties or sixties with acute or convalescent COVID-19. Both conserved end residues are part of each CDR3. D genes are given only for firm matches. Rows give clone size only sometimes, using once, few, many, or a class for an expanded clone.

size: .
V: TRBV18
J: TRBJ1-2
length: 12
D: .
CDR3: CASSGVELGYTF
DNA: TGTGCCAGCTCAGGAGTGGAACTTGGCTACACCTTC

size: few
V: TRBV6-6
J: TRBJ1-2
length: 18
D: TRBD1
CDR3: CASSPSGQFSAGRYGYTF
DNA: TGTGCCAGCAGTCCCTCGGGACAGTTCTCCGCCGGGAGATATGGCTACACCTTC

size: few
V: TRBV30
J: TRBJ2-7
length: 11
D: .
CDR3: CAWGVLHEQYF
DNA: TGTGCCTGGGGAGTGCTACACGAGCAGTACTTC

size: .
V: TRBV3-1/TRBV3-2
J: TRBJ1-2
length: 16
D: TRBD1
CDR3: CASSPERVLNGQVKTF
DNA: TGTGCCAGCAGCCCAGAGCGAGTCCTAAACGGACAGGTTAAAACCTTC

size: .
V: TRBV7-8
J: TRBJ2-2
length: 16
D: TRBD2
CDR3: CASSLRTSGDTGELFF
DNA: TGTGCCAGCAGCTTACGTACTAGCGGGGACACCGGGGAGCTGTTTTTT

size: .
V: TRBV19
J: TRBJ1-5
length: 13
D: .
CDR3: CASSPYSNQPQHF
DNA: TGTGCCAGTAGCCCTTATAGCAATCAGCCCCAGCATTTT

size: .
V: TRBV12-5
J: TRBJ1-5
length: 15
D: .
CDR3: CASGLGGQGNQPQHF
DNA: TGTGCTAGTGGTCTGGGGGGGCAGGGCAATCAGCCCCAGCATTTT

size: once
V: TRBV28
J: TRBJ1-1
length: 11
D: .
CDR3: CASTKNTEAFF
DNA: TGTGCCAGCACCAAGAACACTGAAGCTTTCTTT

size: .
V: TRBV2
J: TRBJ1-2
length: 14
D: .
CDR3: CASSEWRGIYGYTF
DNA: TGTGCCAGCAGTGAATGGCGGGGGATTTATGGCTACACCTTC

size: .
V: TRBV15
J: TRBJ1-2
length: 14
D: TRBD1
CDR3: CATSRGDRGVGYTF
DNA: TGTGCCACCAGCAGAGGGGACAGGGGGGTTGGCTACACCTTC

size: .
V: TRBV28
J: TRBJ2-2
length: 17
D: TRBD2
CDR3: CASSLSGLAANTGELFF
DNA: TGTGCCAGCAGTTTATCCGGACTAGCGGCGAACACCGGGGAGCTGTTTTTT

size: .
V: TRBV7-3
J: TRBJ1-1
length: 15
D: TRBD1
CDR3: CASSLTGDRSTEAFF
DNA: TGTGCCAGCAGCTTAACAGGGGACAGGAGTACTGAAGCTTTCTTT

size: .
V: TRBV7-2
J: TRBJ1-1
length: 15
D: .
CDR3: CASSLVSVRGTEAFF
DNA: TGTGCCAGCAGCTTAGTGAGTGTAAGGGGCACTGAAGCTTTCTTT

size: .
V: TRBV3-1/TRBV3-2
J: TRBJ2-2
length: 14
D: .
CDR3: CASSPPRNTGELFF
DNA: TGTGCCAGCAGCCCCCCGAGAAACACCGGGGAGCTGTTTTTT

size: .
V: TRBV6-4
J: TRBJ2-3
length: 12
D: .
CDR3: CASSSHTDTQYF
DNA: TGTGCCAGCAGTTCACACACAGATACGCAGTATTTT

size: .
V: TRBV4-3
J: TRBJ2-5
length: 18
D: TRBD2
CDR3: CASSQESSGNTVSETQYF
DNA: TGCGCCAGCAGCCAAGAGTCCAGCGGGAATACGGTGTCGGAGACCCAGTACTTC

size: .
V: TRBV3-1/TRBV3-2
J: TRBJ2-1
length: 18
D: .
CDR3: CASSQNLLAFGSYNEQFF
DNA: TGTGCCAGCAGCCAAAACCTCCTAGCGTTTGGCTCCTACAATGAGCAGTTCTTC

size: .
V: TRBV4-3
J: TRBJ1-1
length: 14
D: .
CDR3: CASSLTTEATEAFF
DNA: TGCGCCAGCAGCCTAACGACAGAGGCTACTGAAGCTTTCTTT

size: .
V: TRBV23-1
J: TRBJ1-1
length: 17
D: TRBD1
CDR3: CASNLVSGDSENTEAFF
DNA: TGCGCCAGCAATCTCGTATCTGGGGACAGCGAGAACACTGAAGCTTTCTTT

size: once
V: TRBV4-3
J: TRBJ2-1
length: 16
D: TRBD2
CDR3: CASSTRTSGSSNEQFF
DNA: TGCGCCAGCAGCACGCGGACTAGCGGGAGCAGCAATGAGCAGTTCTTC

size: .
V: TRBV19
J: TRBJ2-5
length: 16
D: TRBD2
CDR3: CASSYLGLAGQETQYF
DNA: TGTGCCAGTAGCTACCTGGGACTAGCGGGGCAAGAGACCCAGTACTTC

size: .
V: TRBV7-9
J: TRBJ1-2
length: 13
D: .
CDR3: CASSLGADYGYTF
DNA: TGTGCCAGCAGCCTAGGGGCAGACTATGGCTACACCTTC

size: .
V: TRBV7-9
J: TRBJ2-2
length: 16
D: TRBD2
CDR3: CASSSLSSGRAGELFF
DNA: TGTGCCAGCAGCTCCCTGTCTAGCGGGAGAGCCGGGGAGCTGTTTTTT

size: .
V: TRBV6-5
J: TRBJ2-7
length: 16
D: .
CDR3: CASSYSRQSRGYEQYF
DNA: TGTGCCAGCAGTTACAGTCGACAGAGTCGCGGCTACGAGCAGTACTTC

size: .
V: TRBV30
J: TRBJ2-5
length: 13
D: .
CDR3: CAWSAGFQETQYF
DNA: TGTGCCTGGAGTGCGGGGTTCCAAGAGACCCAGTACTTC

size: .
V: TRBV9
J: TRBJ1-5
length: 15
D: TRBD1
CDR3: CASSPGQGEYQPQHF
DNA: TGTGCCAGCAGCCCAGGACAGGGGGAGTACCAGCCCCAGCATTTT

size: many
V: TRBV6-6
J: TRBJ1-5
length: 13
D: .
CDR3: CASIPQGNQPQHF
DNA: TGTGCCAGCATCCCCCAGGGAAATCAGCCCCAGCATTTT

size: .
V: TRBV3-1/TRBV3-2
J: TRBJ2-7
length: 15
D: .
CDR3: CATWEGGSRVDEQYF
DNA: TGTGCCACCTGGGAGGGGGGCTCTAGAGTAGACGAGCAGTACTTC

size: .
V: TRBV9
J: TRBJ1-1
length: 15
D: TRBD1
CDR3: CASSPTGTGSTEAFF
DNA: TGTGCCAGCAGCCCTACCGGGACAGGGAGCACTGAAGCTTTCTTT

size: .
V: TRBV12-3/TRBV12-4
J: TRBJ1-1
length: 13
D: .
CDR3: CASSLVGSTEAFF
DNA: TGTGCCAGCAGTTTAGTGGGGAGTACTGAAGCTTTCTTT

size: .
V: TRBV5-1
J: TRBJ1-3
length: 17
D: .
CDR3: CASSLGRGILSGNTIYF
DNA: TGCGCCAGCAGCTTGGGACGGGGGATCCTCTCTGGAAACACCATATATTTT